The rows below give T cell receptor beta chains drawn from one sample of a study of T cells in Graves' hyperthyroidism and ophthalmopathy. TCRdb itself ran the multiplex PCR reads through MiXCR, one entry per CDR3 protein. The table includes roughly 510,000 distinct CDR3 sequences, approximately 49% detected once. The source material was peripheral blood or thyroid tissue (not recorded which). The receptors were sampled from an adult woman with Graves' disease, either hyperthyroidism or ophthalmopathy (not recorded which). CDR3s include the opening cysteine and the closing phenylalanine or tryptophan. The D gene is left open where the match is weak. Clone size, where shown, is once, few, many, or a class for clones that have expanded.

d_call j_call v_call clone_size cdr3_aa cdr3_nt
- TRBJ2-7 TRBV20-1 many CSARDGLHNEQYF TGCAGTGCTAGAGACGGACTCCATAACGAGCAGTACTTC
TRBD1 TRBJ1-5 TRBV9 - CASSTGTGENQPQHF TGTGCCAGCAGCACCGGGACAGGGGAAAATCAGCCCCAGCATTTT
- TRBJ1-5 TRBV28 few CASSLKGRKSFNQPQHF TGTGCCAGCAGTTTGAAGGGGCGGAAAAGTTTCAATCAGCCCCAGCATTTT
TRBD1 TRBJ2-7 TRBV7-9 - CASSPRQGRSDEQYF TGTGCCAGCAGCCCACGACAGGGGCGATCGGACGAGCAGTACTTC
TRBD1 TRBJ1-2 TRBV11-2 - CASSLEGAYDRGPGYTF TGTGCCAGCAGCTTAGAAGGCGCCTATGACAGGGGGCCTGGCTACACCTTC
TRBD1 TRBJ2-7 TRBV9 - CASSESGTGAYEQYF TGTGCCAGCAGCGAGTCCGGGACAGGGGCCTACGAGCAGTACTTC
TRBD1 TRBJ2-5 TRBV19 - CASVGWDSQETQYF TGTGCCAGCGTTGGGTGGGACAGTCAAGAGACCCAGTACTTC
TRBD1 TRBJ1-6 TRBV20-1 - CSVEGAPWNSPLHF TGCAGTGTTGAGGGGGCGCCGTGGAATTCACCCCTCCACTTT
TRBD2 TRBJ2-3 TRBV20-1 - CSARAGTSGGTQYF TGCAGTGCTAGGGCCGGGACTAGCGGGGGTACGCAGTATTTT
- TRBJ2-7 TRBV10-3 - CAISGGTFHEQYF TGTGCCATCAGTGGGGGGACATTCCACGAGCAGTACTTC
TRBD2 TRBJ2-2 TRBV7-9 many CASSQLILAGDTGELFF TGTGCCAGCAGCCAGCTGATCCTAGCGGGAGACACCGGGGAGCTGTTTTTT
TRBD2 TRBJ2-7 TRBV9 - CASSVVNTGGPGNEQYF TGTGCCAGCAGCGTAGTAAATACGGGAGGGCCCGGTAACGAGCAGTACTTC
- TRBJ2-3 TRBV2 - CASSGLATVTDTQYF TGTGCCAGCAGTGGTCTAGCGACCGTGACTGATACGCAGTATTTT
- TRBJ1-2 TRBV18 few CASSPTEDYGYTF TGTGCCAGCTCACCGACGGAAGACTATGGCTACACCTTC
- TRBJ1-1 TRBV28 - CASSSIQGTAFF TGTGCCAGCAGTTCCATACAGGGAACGGCTTTCTTT
- TRBJ1-2 TRBV7-9 few CAGGDSPGYTF TGTGCCGGTGGGGATTCCCCAGGCTACACCTTC
TRBD2 TRBJ2-7 TRBV11-2 many CASSLASGFSYEQYF TGTGCCAGCAGCTTGGCTAGCGGTTTCTCCTACGAGCAGTACTTC
- TRBJ2-7 TRBV7-2 - CASSLVRNYEQYF TGTGCCAGCAGCTTAGTCAGGAACTACGAGCAGTACTTC
- TRBJ1-1 TRBV4-1 - CASSQTPPGMNTEAFF TGCGCCAGCAGCCAAACACCTCCAGGGATGAACACTGAAGCTTTCTTT
- TRBJ2-2 TRBV4-1 - CASSPTGVGTGELFF TGCGCCAGCAGCCCCACGGGGGTGGGTACCGGGGAGCTGTTTTTT
TRBD1 TRBJ1-6 TRBV28 once CASSPPHRGLRGSPLHF TGTGCCAGCAGTCCGCCCCACAGGGGTTTGAGAGGTTCACCCCTCCACTTT
- TRBJ2-7 TRBV5-1 - CASSLDRDLFYEQYF TGCGCCAGCAGCTTGGACAGGGACCTTTTCTACGAGCAGTACTTC
- TRBJ2-2 TRBV15 once CATSRDLENGELFF TGTGCCACCAGCAGAGATCTGGAAAACGGGGAGCTGTTTTTT
TRBD2 TRBJ2-7 TRBV9 many CASSAGTSGPYEQYF TGTGCCAGCAGCGCCGGGACTAGCGGACCCTACGAGCAGTACTTC